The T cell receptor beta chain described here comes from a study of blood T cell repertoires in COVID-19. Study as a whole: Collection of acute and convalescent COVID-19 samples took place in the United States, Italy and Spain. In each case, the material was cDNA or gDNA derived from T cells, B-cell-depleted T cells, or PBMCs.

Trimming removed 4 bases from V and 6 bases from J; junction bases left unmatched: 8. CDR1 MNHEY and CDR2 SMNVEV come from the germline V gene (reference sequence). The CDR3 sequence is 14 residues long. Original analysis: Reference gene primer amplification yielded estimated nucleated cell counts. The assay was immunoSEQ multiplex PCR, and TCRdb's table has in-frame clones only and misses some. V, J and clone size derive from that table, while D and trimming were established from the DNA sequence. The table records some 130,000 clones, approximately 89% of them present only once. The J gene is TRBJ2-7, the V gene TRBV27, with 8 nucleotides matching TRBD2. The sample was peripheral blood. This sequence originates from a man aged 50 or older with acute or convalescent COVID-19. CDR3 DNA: TGTGCCAGCAGTTCGGGGCGGGAGGCTAGCGAGCAGTACTTC. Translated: CASSSGREASEQYF.